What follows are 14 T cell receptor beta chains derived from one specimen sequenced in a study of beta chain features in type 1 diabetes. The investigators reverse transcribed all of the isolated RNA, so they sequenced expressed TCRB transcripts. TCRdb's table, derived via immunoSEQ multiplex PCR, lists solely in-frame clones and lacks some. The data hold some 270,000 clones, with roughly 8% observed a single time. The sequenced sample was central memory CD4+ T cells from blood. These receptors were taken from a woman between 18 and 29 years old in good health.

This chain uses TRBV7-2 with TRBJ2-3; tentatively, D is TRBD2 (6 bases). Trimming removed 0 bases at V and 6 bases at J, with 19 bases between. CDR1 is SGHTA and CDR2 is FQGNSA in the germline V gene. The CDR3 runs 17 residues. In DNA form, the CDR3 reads TGTGCCAGCAGCTTAGCCGCGGGGCCAAGGGGAGTGGATACGCAGTATTTT. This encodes CASSLAAGPRGVDTQYF.

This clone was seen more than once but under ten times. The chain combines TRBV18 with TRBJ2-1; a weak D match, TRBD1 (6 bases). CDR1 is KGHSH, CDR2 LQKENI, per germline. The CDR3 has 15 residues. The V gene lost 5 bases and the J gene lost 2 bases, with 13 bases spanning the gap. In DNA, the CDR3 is TGTGCCAGCTCAGAAATTGGACAGACCTACAATGAGCAGTTCTTC. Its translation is CASSEIGQTYNEQFF.

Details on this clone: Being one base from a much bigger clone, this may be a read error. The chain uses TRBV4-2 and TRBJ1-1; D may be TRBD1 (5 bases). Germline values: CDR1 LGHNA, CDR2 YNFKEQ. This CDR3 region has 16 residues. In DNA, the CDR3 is TGTGCCATCAGCCAAAGTCGGGGCGCAGGAGGCACTGAAGCTTTCTTT. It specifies CAISQSRGAGGTEAFF.

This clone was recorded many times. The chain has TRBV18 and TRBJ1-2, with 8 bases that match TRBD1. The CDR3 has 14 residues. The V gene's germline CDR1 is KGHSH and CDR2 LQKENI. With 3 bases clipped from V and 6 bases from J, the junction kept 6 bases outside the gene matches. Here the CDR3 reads CASSPSGQADGYTF. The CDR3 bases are TGTGCCAGCTCACCTTCGGGACAGGCCGATGGCTACACCTTC.

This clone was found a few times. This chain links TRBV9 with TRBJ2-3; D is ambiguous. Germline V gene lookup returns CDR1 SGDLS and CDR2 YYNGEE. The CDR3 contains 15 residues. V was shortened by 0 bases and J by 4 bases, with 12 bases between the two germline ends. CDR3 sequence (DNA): TGTGCCAGCAGCGTAGGGGGAATCAATGCAGATACGCAGTATTTT. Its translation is CASSVGGINADTQYF.

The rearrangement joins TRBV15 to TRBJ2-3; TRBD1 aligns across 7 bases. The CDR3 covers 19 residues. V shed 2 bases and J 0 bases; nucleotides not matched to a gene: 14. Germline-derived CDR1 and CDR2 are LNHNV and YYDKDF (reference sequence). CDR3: CATSRFGQAPASSTDTQYF. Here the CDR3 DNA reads TGTGCCACCAGCAGATTCGGACAGGCTCCAGCTTCTAGCACAGATACGCAGTATTTT.

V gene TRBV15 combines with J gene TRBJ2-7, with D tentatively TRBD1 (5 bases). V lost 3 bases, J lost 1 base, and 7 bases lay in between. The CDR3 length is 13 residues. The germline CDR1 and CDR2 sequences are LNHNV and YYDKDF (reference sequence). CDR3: CATSRPGSYEQYV. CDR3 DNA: TGTGCCACCAGCAGGCCAGGGTCCTACGAGCAGTACGTC.

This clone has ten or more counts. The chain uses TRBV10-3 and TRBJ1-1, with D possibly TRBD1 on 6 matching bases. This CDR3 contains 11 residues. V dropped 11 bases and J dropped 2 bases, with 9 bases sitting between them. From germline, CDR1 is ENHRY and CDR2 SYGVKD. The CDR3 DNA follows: TGTGCCGCAGGGGTTAACACTGAAGCTTTCTTT. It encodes CAAGVNTEAFF.

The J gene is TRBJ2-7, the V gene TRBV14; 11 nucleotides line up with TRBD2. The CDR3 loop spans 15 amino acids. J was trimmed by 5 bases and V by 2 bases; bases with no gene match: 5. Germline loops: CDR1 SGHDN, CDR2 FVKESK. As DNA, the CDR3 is TGTGCCAGCAGCCAATTAGCGGGAGGGCCCAACGAGCAGTACTTC. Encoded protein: CASSQLAGGPNEQYF.

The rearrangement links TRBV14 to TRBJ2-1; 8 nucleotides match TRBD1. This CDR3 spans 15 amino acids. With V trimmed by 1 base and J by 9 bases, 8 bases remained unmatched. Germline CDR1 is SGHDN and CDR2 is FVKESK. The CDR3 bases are TGTGCCAGCAGCCAAGCTCCTAGGACAGGGAGTGAGCAGTTCTTC. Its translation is CASSQAPRTGSEQFF. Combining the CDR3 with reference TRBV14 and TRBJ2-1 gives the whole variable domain EAGVTQFPSHSVIEKGQTVTLRCDPISGHDNLYWYRRVMGKEIKFLLHFVKESKQDESGMPNNRFLAERTGGTYSTLKVQPAELEDSGVYFCASSQAPRTGSEQFFGPGTRLTVL.

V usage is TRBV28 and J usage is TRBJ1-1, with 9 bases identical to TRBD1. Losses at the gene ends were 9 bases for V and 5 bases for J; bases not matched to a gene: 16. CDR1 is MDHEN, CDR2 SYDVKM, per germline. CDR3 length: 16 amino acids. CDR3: CASGASPGQGNTEAFF. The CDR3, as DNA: TGTGCCAGTGGAGCCTCACCGGGACAGGGAAATACTGAAGCTTTCTTT.

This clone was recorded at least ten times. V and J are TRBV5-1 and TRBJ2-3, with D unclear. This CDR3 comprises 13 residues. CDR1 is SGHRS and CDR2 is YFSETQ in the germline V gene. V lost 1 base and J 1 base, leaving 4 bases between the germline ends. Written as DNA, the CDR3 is TGCGCCAGCAGCTTGTTGGGCACAGATACGCAGTATTTT. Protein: CASSLLGTDTQYF. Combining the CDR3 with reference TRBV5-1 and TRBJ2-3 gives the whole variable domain KAGVTQTPRYLIKTRGQQVTLSCSPISGHRSVSWYQQTPGQGLQFLFEYFSETQRNKGNFPGRFSGRQFSNSRSEMNVSTLELGDSALYLCASSLLGTDTQYFGPGTRLTVL.

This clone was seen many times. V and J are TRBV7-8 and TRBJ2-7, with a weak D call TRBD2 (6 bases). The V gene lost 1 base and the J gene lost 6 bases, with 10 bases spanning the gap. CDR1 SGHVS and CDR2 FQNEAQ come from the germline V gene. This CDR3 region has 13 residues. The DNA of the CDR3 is TGTGCCAGCAGCTTAGAGGAGGGAACCGAGCAGTACGTC. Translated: CASSLEEGTEQYV.

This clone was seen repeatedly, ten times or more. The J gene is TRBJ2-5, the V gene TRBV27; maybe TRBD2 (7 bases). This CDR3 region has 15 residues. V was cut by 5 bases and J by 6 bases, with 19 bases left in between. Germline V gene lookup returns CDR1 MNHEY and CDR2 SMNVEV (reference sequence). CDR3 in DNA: TGTGCCAGCAGTGTCCGGTGGGGGGGCGTGCAGACCCAGTACTTC. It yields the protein CASSVRWGGVQTQYF.